This T cell receptor beta chain was found in a study of blood T cell repertoires in COVID-19. Clones were read by immunoSEQ multiplex PCR, and TCRdb kept only the in-frame ones, dropping some. The table records about 180,000 clones, nearly 80% of them present only once. The sample comprised PBMCs or T cells enriched from blood (not recorded which). The TCR sequence derives from a man in his 60s who had been exposed to COVID-19.

DNA for the CDR3: TGTGCCACCAGCAGACTCCCTTCCCAACCGGGACAGGGGGCGCGGACGCAGTATTTT. It codes for CATSRLPSQPGQGARTQYF. The V gene is TRBV15, the J gene TRBJ2-3; 12 bases agree with TRBD1. The junction had 18 bases not matched to a gene; V was cut back by 2 bases and J by 9 bases. The germline gives CDR1 LNHNV, CDR2 YYDKDF (reference sequence). The CDR3 covers 19 residues.